This is a list of T cell receptor beta chains from one sample in a study of T cell repertoires in cytomegalovirus infection. Each CDR3 protein gets one entry after TCRdb re-called the reads with MiXCR. The sample has 150,000 or so distinct CDR3 sequences, 17% seen once. The sample consisted of CD8+ T cells from PBMCs. All receptors come from a human donor in good health (CMV status not recorded). Some clones in this sample may be carry-over from other donors' samples. Each CDR3 is given with its conserved first and last residue. Each record gives: CDR3 DNA, CDR3 protein, V gene, D gene, clone size, J gene. The D gene is left open where the match is weak. Expanded clones get a size class; other rows say once, few or many, or leave the size out.

TGTGCCAGCAGTTTCCACGGGTATGGCACTGAAGCTTTCTTT	CASSFHGYGTEAFF	TRBV12-3/TRBV12-4	.	few	TRBJ1-1
TGTGCCAGCAGTTCCTTGACCGTTGCTAACTATGGCTACACCTTC	CASSSLTVANYGYTF	TRBV28	.	.	TRBJ1-2
TGTGCCAGCAGCTTCTCCCTAGCGGATCTTCAAGAGACCCAGTACTTC	CASSFSLADLQETQYF	TRBV7-9	TRBD2	few	TRBJ2-5
TGTGCCAGCAGAGGGGGCACCGGGGAGCTGTTTTTT	CASRGGTGELFF	TRBV7-9	.	few	TRBJ2-2
TGTGCCAGCAGCCAAGATTCAGCCGGGACTAGGAATGATGAGCAGTTCTTC	CASSQDSAGTRNDEQFF	TRBV3-1	TRBD2	few	TRBJ2-1
TGTGCCAGCAGTTTCCCGGCGCTGAACAATGAGCAGTTCTTC	CASSFPALNNEQFF	TRBV12-3/TRBV12-4	.	.	TRBJ2-1
TGTGCCAGCAGCCCACGTTCTGTCTACGAGCAGTACTTC	CASSPRSVYEQYF	TRBV7-2	.	.	TRBJ2-7
TGTGCCAGCAGCTCCGGGGCGATGGGAGGCTACACCTTC	CASSSGAMGGYTF	TRBV7-8	.	.	TRBJ1-2
TGTGCCAGCAGCCCCTCCCCCACGGGTGAGCAGTACTTC	CASSPSPTGEQYF	TRBV7-6	.	.	TRBJ2-7
TGCAGCGTTGAAGGTCTGCTGGACAGGGTCCAAGAGACCCAGTACTTC	CSVEGLLDRVQETQYF	TRBV29-1	TRBD1	few	TRBJ2-5
TGTGCCAGCAAGGGCTACGAGCAGTACTTC	CASKGYEQYF	TRBV6-2/TRBV6-3	.	few	TRBJ2-7
TGTGCCAGCAGTTCTTTAGCGGGGGGCGACAATGAGCAGTTCTTC	CASSSLAGGDNEQFF	TRBV12-3/TRBV12-4	TRBD2	few	TRBJ2-1
TGTGCCAGCAGCCCAAACAGGGCTGGAAACACCATATATTTT	CASSPNRAGNTIYF	TRBV7-2	.	.	TRBJ1-3
TGTGCCAGCCGAAATGGGGGGTACGAGCAGTACTTC	CASRNGGYEQYF	TRBV6-5	.	.	TRBJ2-7
TGTGCCAGCAGCTCTCCGGGACAGGGTGGAAACACCATATATTTT	CASSSPGQGGNTIYF	TRBV7-8	TRBD1	few	TRBJ1-3
TGTGCCAGCAGTTTATCATCGGGGGGCAGGATGTTTTTT	CASSLSSGGRMFF	TRBV27	.	many	TRBJ2-2
TGCAGTGCTATTAACAGGGAGACCTCCTACAATGAGCAGTTCTTC	CSAINRETSYNEQFF	TRBV20-1	.	few	TRBJ2-1
TGTGCCAGCAGCCCGGAACTAGAGTCCTACGAGCAGTACTTC	CASSPELESYEQYF	TRBV7-6	.	few	TRBJ2-7
TGTGCCAGCAGCTTAGGGGGTAGGGGACTAGCGGGAGAACCAAATGAGCAGTTCTTC	CASSLGGRGLAGEPNEQFF	TRBV7-8	TRBD2	.	TRBJ2-1
TGTGCCAGCAGCGGTATAACTAGCGGGGCTTTCCAAGAGACCCAGTACTTC	CASSGITSGAFQETQYF	TRBV7-2	TRBD2	many	TRBJ2-5
TGTGCCAGCAGCGTCCGGGACACCTACGAGCAGTACTTC	CASSVRDTYEQYF	TRBV7-8	.	few	TRBJ2-7
TGTGCCAGCTCTCTTATAGCGGATAATTACGAGCAGTACTTC	CASSLIADNYEQYF	TRBV28	.	few	TRBJ2-7
TGTGCCAGCAGCCTTAAGGCAGGGGGCCGGGGCTATGGCTACACCTTC	CASSLKAGGRGYGYTF	TRBV7-8	TRBD1	.	TRBJ1-2
TGTGCCAGCAGCCCGCGGGCAGGCAGGGAGACCCAGTACTTC	CASSPRAGRETQYF	TRBV7-9	.	.	TRBJ2-5
TGTGCCAGCAGCCCCCAACGTCCGGGTCCTAATAGCAATCAGCCCCAGCATTTT	CASSPQRPGPNSNQPQHF	TRBV7-4	.	many	TRBJ1-5
TGTGCCAGTAGTGAACCGGGCTCCGTCAGTGGCTACACCTTC	CASSEPGSVSGYTF	TRBV19	.	few	TRBJ1-2
TGTGCTAGTGGTTTAGGAGCCTTCACCGGGGAGCTGTTTTTT	CASGLGAFTGELFF	TRBV12-5	.	.	TRBJ2-2
TGTGCCAGCAGGCATGCTACCGGGACAGGGTACGGCGAGCAGTACTTC	CASRHATGTGYGEQYF	TRBV7-8	TRBD1	.	TRBJ2-7
TGTGCCAGCAGCCCCAAACGAGGGCAGGGGGCGACGCAGTATTTT	CASSPKRGQGATQYF	TRBV7-6	TRBD1	few	TRBJ2-3
TGCGCCAGCAGCCCCCATGGGACAGGCAGCAATCAGCCCCAGCATTTT	CASSPHGTGSNQPQHF	TRBV4-3	TRBD1	.	TRBJ1-5
TGTGCCAGCAGCGGACCCTCCGGGGGGGCACGGAATGAGCAGTTCTTC	CASSGPSGGARNEQFF	TRBV9	TRBD2	few	TRBJ2-1
TGTGCCATCAGTGAGGGACAGGGAACCTACAATGAGCAGTTCTTC	CAISEGQGTYNEQFF	TRBV10-3	TRBD1	.	TRBJ2-1
TGTGCCAGCAGTTTAGAGAGGACATCTTTTAGCTCCTACGAGCAGTACTTC	CASSLERTSFSSYEQYF	TRBV28	.	many	TRBJ2-7
TGTGCCAGCAGTGATTGGGGGCAAGAGACCCAGTACTTC	CASSDWGQETQYF	TRBV25-1	.	.	TRBJ2-5
TGCAGTGCTCTTAGGACTAGCGGGAGGGCCCACGAGCAGTACTTC	CSALRTSGRAHEQYF	TRBV20-1	TRBD2	few	TRBJ2-7
TGTGCCAGCAGCGACAGGGGACGGAACACTGAAGCTTTCTTT	CASSDRGRNTEAFF	TRBV7-9	TRBD1	few	TRBJ1-1
TGTGCCAGCAGCTTTCGGCCGAACATCGTTGGGGAGCTGTTTTTT	CASSFRPNIVGELFF	TRBV7-6	.	.	TRBJ2-2
TGTGCCAGCAGCCGTATGAGCGGAAACCCTAGCACAGATACGCAGTATTTT	CASSRMSGNPSTDTQYF	TRBV5-4	.	.	TRBJ2-3
TGCAGCGTTTGGGACAGGGACGAAAACATTCAGTACTTC	CSVWDRDENIQYF	TRBV29-1	TRBD1	.	TRBJ2-4
TGTGCCAGCAGAACCGGGGGGAACGATATAGATACGCAGTATTTT	CASRTGGNDIDTQYF	TRBV28	TRBD2	.	TRBJ2-3
TGTGCCAGCAGTTACAAGGGGTACTACAGGTTACCGATCCAGCCCCAGCATTTT	CASSYKGYYRLPIQPQHF	TRBV6-5	.	many	TRBJ1-5
TGTGCCAGCAGCCCTGGGGGGGCCCTCGACACTGAAGCTTTCTTT	CASSPGGALDTEAFF	TRBV6-2/TRBV6-3	.	.	TRBJ1-1
TGTGCCAGCAGCTTAGGGACTAGCGGGAGCCTAAGGAACAATGAGCAGTTCTTC	CASSLGTSGSLRNNEQFF	TRBV7-8	TRBD2	.	TRBJ2-1
TGTGCCAGCAGTGAAAACTCCAATCAGCCCCAGCATTTT	CASSENSNQPQHF	TRBV5-4	.	few	TRBJ1-5
TGCAGTGCTTCTTGGGGGGGACCTTACGAGCAGTACTTC	CSASWGGPYEQYF	TRBV20-1	TRBD2	.	TRBJ2-7
TGTGCCAGCAGCCCTCAGGGTCCCTACGAGCAGTACTTC	CASSPQGPYEQYF	TRBV7-6	.	few	TRBJ2-7
TGTGCCAGCAGCCATCGGGGAGGGCCGGCAGAGACCCAGTACTTC	CASSHRGGPAETQYF	TRBV11-2	TRBD2	.	TRBJ2-5
TGTGCCAGCAGTATAGGAACGTGGGAGCAGTACTTC	CASSIGTWEQYF	TRBV7-9	.	.	TRBJ2-7
TGTGCCAGTTCCCTCGGGATCTTCCCCTCCTACGAGCAGTACTTC	CASSLGIFPSYEQYF	TRBV6-2/TRBV6-3	.	.	TRBJ2-7
TGTGCCAGCAGCTCGCCCGGGGCAGGCTACGAGCAGTACTTC	CASSSPGAGYEQYF	TRBV7-2	.	few	TRBJ2-7
TGCGCCAGCAGCTTGCGACTTAAAGAGACCCAGTACTTC	CASSLRLKETQYF	TRBV5-1	.	.	TRBJ2-5
TGTGCCAGCAGTTACGAGACAGAGTCAGATACGCAGTATTTT	CASSYETESDTQYF	TRBV6-6	.	.	TRBJ2-3
TGTGCCAGCAGCTCCGGTTTGGGTCCTGAAGCTTTCTTT	CASSSGLGPEAFF	TRBV7-9	.	many	TRBJ1-1
TGTGCCAGCACCCCACTAATCTACAATGAGCAGTTCTTC	CASTPLIYNEQFF	TRBV12-3/TRBV12-4	.	.	TRBJ2-1
TGTGCCAGCAGCTTCACTTCCGGGACTAGCGACTACAATGAGCAGTTCTTC	CASSFTSGTSDYNEQFF	TRBV11-2	TRBD2	.	TRBJ2-1
TGTGCCAGCAGCCGATCATCTCAACCGAACACTGAAGCTTTCTTT	CASSRSSQPNTEAFF	TRBV7-2	.	many	TRBJ1-1
TGTGCCAGCAGTCTGGGTGACAATCAGCCCCAGCATTTT	CASSLGDNQPQHF	TRBV28	.	few	TRBJ1-5
TGTGCCAGCAGTTCAGCGACTAGCTCCTACGAGCAGTACTTC	CASSSATSSYEQYF	TRBV27	.	.	TRBJ2-7
TGTGCCAGCAGCTTATATCAGCGGGGCCGACGGGACGAGCAGTACTTC	CASSLYQRGRRDEQYF	TRBV7-8	TRBD2	.	TRBJ2-7